This TCR beta chain was found in a study of blood T cell repertoires in COVID-19. With 5 bases removed from V and 3 bases from J, the gap between germline ends came to 17 bases. Germline CDR1 reads MNHEY; CDR2 reads SMNVEV (reference sequence). This CDR3 is built from 15 residues. Profiling relied on immunoSEQ multiplex PCR, and the TCRdb table lists in-frame clones only, not all of them. Of about 85,000 clones listed, under 95% are singletons. The chain has TRBV27 and TRBJ2-7; a possible D gene is TRBD2 (5 bases). Sequenced input: peripheral blood. The sequence came from a human donor with active COVID-19. The donor label of this sample is uncertain. The CDR3 region is CASSPYLDGGYEQYF. CDR3 in DNA: TGTGCCAGCAGTCCCTATCTGGACGGAGGCTACGAGCAGTACTTC.